This T cell receptor beta chain was captured in a study of blood T cell repertoires in COVID-19. The overall study: Specimens from acute and convalescent COVID-19 originated in the United States, Italy and Spain. T cells, B-cell-depleted T cells, or PBMCs supplied cDNA or gDNA.

This CDR3 contains 14 residues. Trimming took 6 bases from V and 9 from J; bases not matched to a gene: 11. Germline-derived CDR1 and CDR2 are MNHEY and SMNVEV (reference sequence). Generated by immunoSEQ multiplex PCR, the TCRdb table keeps only in-frame clones and is missing some. The repertoire consists of approximately 300,000 clones, with roughly 90% occurring once and the leading ten covering about 4.2%. This clone was recorded only once. This receptor was obtained from a man aged 35 to 55 with acute or convalescent COVID-19. V gene TRBV27 combines with J gene TRBJ1-5; 7 bases map to TRBD1. Sequencing was carried out using peripheral blood. CDR3 sequence reads: CASRRQGAYGPQHF. The CDR3 nucleotides are TGTGCCAGCAGGAGACAGGGCGCCTACGGGCCCCAGCATTTT.